A selection of T cell receptor beta chains follows, all from one sample in a study of blood T cell repertoires in COVID-19. Repertoires were generated with immunoSEQ multiplex PCR, while TCRdb's copy carries only in-frame clones and drops some. The sample has under 100,000 clones, around 87% seen once. Sequenced sample: peripheral blood. These TCRs come from a human donor in a cohort sampled during active COVID-19. Each CDR3 is given without its conserved first and last residue.

cdr3_length	v_call	cdr3_aa
12	TRBV7-2	ASGRGPGGEKLF
13	TRBV21-1	ASSKSPRDRAVGT
13	TRBV14	ASSPDRVLTGELF
12	TRBV10-3	AIRDSGGNQPQH
12	TRBV7-3	ASSLTGDRGLLY
13	TRBV3-1/TRBV3-2	ASSPTTVLNYGYT
11	TRBV5-1	ASSFETDYGYT
15	TRBV9	ASSVGGGDTYTGELF
13	TRBV7-2	ASSFTGTASYGYT
12	TRBV19	ASSTEDRGNTIY
11	TRBV21-1	ASSNTPGYEQY
12	TRBV5-1	ASSRGGDADTQY
14	TRBV19	ASYRGAGFSGNTIY
15	TRBV2	ASVVRATGTVGTEAF
12	TRBV27	ASRQGFGFGEAF
13	TRBV4-3	ASSQDRGVSGELF
11	TRBV15	ATSRDPGNTIY
16	TRBV7-8	ASSYLSEPHPTNYGYT
13	TRBV28	ASSLVGQGGTEAF
9	TRBV3-1/TRBV3-2	ASSRSAEAF
17	TRBV4-2	ASSQDRRASGGPINEQF
12	TRBV12-5	ASGFLTENYGYT
13	TRBV6-2/TRBV6-3	ASSRGGMGNQPQH
13	TRBV3-1/TRBV3-2	ASSQDPRVNTEAF
10	TRBV19	ASNLIGEKLF
13	TRBV3-1/TRBV3-2	ASSQGAGPTGELF
12	TRBV18	ASSPDSPNQPQH
10	TRBV2	ASSWGPNEQF
12	TRBV5-4	ASSSDRGLDGYT
12	TRBV3-1/TRBV3-2	ASSRQGPQETQY
10	TRBV12-3/TRBV12-4	ASSLGANIQY
13	TRBV3-1/TRBV3-2	ASSRSQGINSPLH
18	TRBV7-2	ASSLAGHRGSSDGNSPLH
12	TRBV30	AWRRQGALAGYT
16	TRBV19	ASSDRDRGLSSYNEQF
13	TRBV5-4	ASSLATDLNTEAF
11	TRBV6-1	ASSERSNYGYT
13	TRBV28	ASSKPGTANYGYT
15	TRBV19	ASSISDRGPYNQPQH
14	TRBV5-4	ASSFRGGSGRETQY
11	TRBV13	ASSLRPADEQF
13	TRBV28	AAHPGRGFTGELF
14	TRBV9	ASRISQGTGGYGYT
11	TRBV6-7	ASSRGPGNEQY
11	TRBV11-2	ASRGSGNYGYT
15	TRBV6-1	ASSDYLGTGGNQPQH
12	TRBV19	ASSINRAAYEQY
15	TRBV11-2	ASSLGPLGANTGELF
13	TRBV30	AWTIWTGANYGYT
14	TRBV7-9	ASSSFRTSGGSEQF
10	TRBV3-1/TRBV3-2	ASSRGKNEQF
14	TRBV6-1	ASSGRTGGSYNEQY